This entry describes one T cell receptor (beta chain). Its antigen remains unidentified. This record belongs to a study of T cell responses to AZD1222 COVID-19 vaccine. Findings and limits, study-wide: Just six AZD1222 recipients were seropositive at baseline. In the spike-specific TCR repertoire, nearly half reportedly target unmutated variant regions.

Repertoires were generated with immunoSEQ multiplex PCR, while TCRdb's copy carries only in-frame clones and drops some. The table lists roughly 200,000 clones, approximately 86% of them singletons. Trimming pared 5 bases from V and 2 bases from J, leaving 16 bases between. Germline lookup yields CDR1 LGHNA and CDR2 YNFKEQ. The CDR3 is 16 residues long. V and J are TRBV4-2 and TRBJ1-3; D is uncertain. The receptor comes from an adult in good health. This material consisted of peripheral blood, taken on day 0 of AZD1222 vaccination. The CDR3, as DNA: TGTGCCAGCAGCTCTACAGCCGTAGAAGCTGGAAACACCATATATTTT. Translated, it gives CASSSTAVEAGNTIYF.